The 5 T cell receptor beta chains listed next were all sequenced from one sample in a study of T cells after yellow fever vaccination. Using its own MiXCR run on the 5' RACE reads, TCRdb lists one record per CDR3 protein. The sample shows around 320,000 distinct CDR3 sequences, 8.5% to 10% of them seen only once. Sequenced here: CD4+ T cells sorted from PBMCs, sampled 5 days after the yellow fever booster vaccination. Receptors were obtained from a man between 18 and 29 years old who received the YFV17D yellow fever vaccine.

This clonotype has just a few counts. The V gene is TRBV12-3 or TRBV12-4, the J gene TRBJ2-7; 10 bases fit TRBD2. The CDR3 sequence is 15 residues long. With V trimmed by 1 base and J by 5 bases, 5 bases remained unmatched. The CDR3 sequence is CASSLGQRGGHEQYV. The DNA of the CDR3 is TGTGCCAGCAGTTTAGGGCAGCGGGGGGGACACGAGCAGTACGTC.

This clonotype was picked up many times. The rearrangement links TRBV5-6 to TRBJ2-5; D might be TRBD1 (6 bases). The germline V and J ends were trimmed by 0 bases and 3 bases, with 9 bases remaining between them. Germline-derived CDR1 and CDR2 are SGHDT and YYEEEE. The CDR3 spans 14 residues. Here the CDR3 DNA reads TGTGCCAGCAGCTTGGACCGACAGGAAGAGACCCAGTACTTC. This sequence encodes CASSLDRQEETQYF.

The V gene is TRBV7-2, the J gene TRBJ2-7; D ambiguous. Trimming pared 5 bases from V and 3 bases from J, leaving 14 bases between. The CDR3 totals 14 residues. CDR1 is SGHTA, CDR2 FQGNSA, per germline. The CDR3 DNA follows: TGTGCCAGCAGCCCGAGCCCGCGAAACTACGAGCAGTACTTC. Amino acid sequence: CASSPSPRNYEQYF. Complete variable domain (other parts from reference TRBV7-2 and TRBJ2-7): GAGVSQSPSNKVTEKGKDVELRCDPISGHTALYWYRQSLGQGLEFLIYFQGNSAPDKSGLPSDRFSAERTGGSVSTLTIQRTQQEDSAVYLCASSPSPRNYEQYFGPGTRLTVT.

The rearrangement links TRBV4-1 to TRBJ2-6; perhaps TRBD1 as D (5 bases). Per the germline V gene, CDR1 is MGHRA and CDR2 is YSYEKL. V shed 4 bases and J shed 2 bases, with 15 bases lying between them. This CDR3 contains 17 residues. The CDR3 DNA sequence: TGCGCCAGCAGCCGACAGCTGGTAACTACTGGGGCCAACGTCCTGACTTTC. It codes for CASSRQLVTTGANVLTF.

J is TRBJ2-1 and V is TRBV12-3 or TRBV12-4, with D unclear. Deletions cut 5 bases from V and 11 bases from J, with 10 bases between. The CDR3 runs 11 residues. As DNA, the CDR3 is TGTGCCAGCAGTATCCGGGCTAAGCAGTTCTTC. Translation gives CASSIRAKQFF.